The rows below give T cell receptor beta chains drawn from one sample of a study of blood T cell repertoires in COVID-19. Assay: immunoSEQ multiplex PCR; the TCRdb copy retains only in-frame clones and omits some. The data contain approximately 280,000 clones, about 83% of them singletons. The sequenced material came from PBMCs or T cells enriched from blood (not recorded which). The receptors derive from a woman aged 40 to 50 who had recovered from COVID-19. Both conserved end residues are part of each CDR3. Fields, in order: J gene, clone size, V gene, D gene, CDR3 DNA, CDR3 protein. A D gene is named only where the DNA matches it firmly. Clone size is not always given. Where it is, it says once, few, many or a class for expanded clones.

J gene: TRBJ2-3; clone size: .; V gene: TRBV6-5; D gene: .; CDR3 DNA: TGTGCCAGCAAACCCAACTGGAGCACAGATACGCAGTATTTT; CDR3 protein: CASKPNWSTDTQYF
J gene: TRBJ1-5; clone size: .; V gene: TRBV28; D gene: TRBD1; CDR3 DNA: TGTGCCAGCGGGACAGGGGGCTACAATCAGCCCCAGCATTTT; CDR3 protein: CASGTGGYNQPQHF
J gene: TRBJ1-1; clone size: .; V gene: TRBV28; D gene: .; CDR3 DNA: TGTGCCAGCACCCCTCCGGGGAGGGGAGTGCTTCGCGAAGCTTTCTTT; CDR3 protein: CASTPPGRGVLREAFF
J gene: TRBJ2-7; clone size: .; V gene: TRBV7-9; D gene: .; CDR3 DNA: TGTGCCAGCGACTCGTCCGGGACTTCAATGCGGCGCCTTAACGAGCAGTACTTC; CDR3 protein: CASDSSGTSMRRLNEQYF
J gene: TRBJ1-4; clone size: .; V gene: TRBV28; D gene: .; CDR3 DNA: TGTGCCAGCAGTGCTAGAGGCTCCCCTAATGAAAAACTGTTTTTT; CDR3 protein: CASSARGSPNEKLFF
J gene: TRBJ2-5; clone size: few; V gene: TRBV2; D gene: TRBD2; CDR3 DNA: TGTGCCAGCAGTCGGCGGGAGGTCGGGGAGACCCAGTACTTC; CDR3 protein: CASSRREVGETQYF
J gene: TRBJ1-5; clone size: once; V gene: TRBV6-5; D gene: .; CDR3 DNA: TGTGCCAGCAGCCCCAGTGCAGGGTACCAGCCCCAGCATTTT; CDR3 protein: CASSPSAGYQPQHF
J gene: TRBJ1-2; clone size: .; V gene: TRBV29-1; D gene: TRBD1; CDR3 DNA: TGCAGCGGTTTGGACAGGGAGGGAGGAGGCTACACCTTC; CDR3 protein: CSGLDREGGGYTF
J gene: TRBJ2-7; clone size: few; V gene: TRBV7-9; D gene: .; CDR3 DNA: TGTGCCAGCAGCTTAGCGCGGGACAGAGGCACCTACGAGCAGTACTTC; CDR3 protein: CASSLARDRGTYEQYF
J gene: TRBJ2-7; clone size: .; V gene: TRBV30; D gene: TRBD1; CDR3 DNA: TGTGCCTGGAGTTCCGGGACAGTGGTAAACGAGCAGTACTTC; CDR3 protein: CAWSSGTVVNEQYF
J gene: TRBJ2-2; clone size: .; V gene: TRBV7-3; D gene: .; CDR3 DNA: TGTGCCAGCAGCTCCCCAGGCGGGGAGCTGTTTTTT; CDR3 protein: CASSSPGGELFF
J gene: TRBJ1-1; clone size: few; V gene: TRBV10-3; D gene: .; CDR3 DNA: TGTGCCATCAGTGATGCCGGACAGATGAACACTGAAGCTTTCTTT; CDR3 protein: CAISDAGQMNTEAFF
J gene: TRBJ1-4; clone size: .; V gene: TRBV7-2; D gene: TRBD1; CDR3 DNA: TGTGCCAGCAGCTTACTGGGACAGACTAATGAAAAACTGTTTTTT; CDR3 protein: CASSLLGQTNEKLFF
J gene: TRBJ1-1; clone size: .; V gene: TRBV6-6; D gene: .; CDR3 DNA: TGTGCCAGCAGTTACTCTGGCAGGGTGAACACTGAAGCTTTCTTT; CDR3 protein: CASSYSGRVNTEAFF
J gene: TRBJ1-5; clone size: .; V gene: TRBV5-6; D gene: .; CDR3 DNA: TGTGCCAGCAGCTTTCGCGGATATAATCAGCCCCAGCATTTT; CDR3 protein: CASSFRGYNQPQHF
J gene: TRBJ2-5; clone size: once; V gene: TRBV7-2; D gene: TRBD1; CDR3 DNA: TGTGCCAGCAGCTCTGGACAGGCAGAGACCCAGTACTTC; CDR3 protein: CASSSGQAETQYF
J gene: TRBJ2-5; clone size: .; V gene: TRBV6-5; D gene: TRBD2; CDR3 DNA: TGTGCCAGCAGCAAACTAGCGGGAGTAGGGGAGACCCAGTACTTC; CDR3 protein: CASSKLAGVGETQYF
J gene: TRBJ2-7; clone size: .; V gene: TRBV19; D gene: .; CDR3 DNA: TGTGCCAGTAGTATAGCAGGGGGGAGCGGGAGTGAAGAGCAGTACTTC; CDR3 protein: CASSIAGGSGSEEQYF
J gene: TRBJ2-3; clone size: once; V gene: TRBV27; D gene: TRBD1; CDR3 DNA: TGTGCCAGCAGTTCGCACCGGGACAGGGCTACAGATACGCAGTATTTT; CDR3 protein: CASSSHRDRATDTQYF
J gene: TRBJ2-1; clone size: .; V gene: TRBV24-1; D gene: .; CDR3 DNA: TGTGCCACCAGTGATTCATACAGTATTGAGCAGTTCTTC; CDR3 protein: CATSDSYSIEQFF
J gene: TRBJ2-1; clone size: .; V gene: TRBV2; D gene: TRBD2; CDR3 DNA: TGTGCCAGCAGGCTAGCGGGATTCAATGAGCAGTTCTTC; CDR3 protein: CASRLAGFNEQFF
J gene: TRBJ1-5; clone size: .; V gene: TRBV7-9; D gene: .; CDR3 DNA: TGTGCCAGCAGCCACGGGGTCTGGGGCAATCAGCCCCAGCATTTT; CDR3 protein: CASSHGVWGNQPQHF
J gene: TRBJ1-1; clone size: .; V gene: TRBV28; D gene: .; CDR3 DNA: TGTGCCAGCAGTCCACCCCGGGTTACTGAAGCTTTCTTT; CDR3 protein: CASSPPRVTEAFF
J gene: TRBJ1-1; clone size: .; V gene: TRBV3-1/TRBV3-2; D gene: .; CDR3 DNA: TGTGCCAGCAGCCAGGTTGCGGGGAACACTGAAGCTTTCTTT; CDR3 protein: CASSQVAGNTEAFF
J gene: TRBJ1-3; clone size: .; V gene: TRBV2; D gene: .; CDR3 DNA: TGTGCCAGCAGTGAAAGGCAGGCCGACTCTGGAAACACCATATATTTT; CDR3 protein: CASSERQADSGNTIYF